Listed below are T cell receptor beta chains from one sample, sequenced in a study of neoadjuvant nivolumab and ipilimumab in lung cancer. Method: immunoSEQ multiplex PCR; TCRdb's copy keeps in-frame clones and lacks some. The repertoire consists of 30,000 or so clones, with over 80% occurring once and the leading ten covering over 4.5%. The sample in question was tumor tissue, obtained after neoadjuvant nivolumab, alone or with ipilimumab, at or shortly before surgery. The source of these receptors is an adult with non-small cell lung cancer. CDR3s include the opening cysteine and the closing phenylalanine or tryptophan. D genes are given only for firm matches. Clone size is stated in some rows and not others, as once, few, many or a class when expanded.

d_call | clone_size | j_call | v_call | cdr3_nt | cdr3_aa
NA | NA | TRBJ1-1 | TRBV11-2 | TGTGCCAGCAGCCCCCGAGTAGGGTTGGACCAGAACACTGAAGCTTTCTTT | CASSPRVGLDQNTEAFF
NA | NA | TRBJ1-1 | TRBV28 | TGTGCCAGCAGTTTATTACTAGGGAATGCTGAAGCTTTCTTT | CASSLLLGNAEAFF
TRBD1 | NA | TRBJ2-5 | TRBV2 | TGTGCCAGCAGCGAGACAGGGGTGAGGCAAGAGACCCAGTACTTC | CASSETGVRQETQYF
TRBD1 | NA | TRBJ1-5 | TRBV20-1 | TGCAGTGCCCAGGGGGATCAGCCCCAGCATTTT | CSAQGDQPQHF
TRBD1 | NA | TRBJ2-3 | TRBV18 | TGTGCCAGCTCGGACAGGGGGCGTGTGACAGATACGCAGTATTTT | CASSDRGRVTDTQYF
TRBD1 | once | TRBJ2-5 | TRBV7-9 | TGTGCCAGCAGCTCCGACCTGACCGGGACAGGGCAAGAGACCCAGTACTTC | CASSSDLTGTGQETQYF
NA | NA | TRBJ1-6 | TRBV25-1 | TGTGCCAGCAGTGGGTCGTTTAGGAATAATTCACCCCTCCACTTT | CASSGSFRNNSPLHF
TRBD1 | NA | TRBJ2-7 | TRBV7-6 | TGTGCCAGCAGCTACCAACAGGGGGGCGAGCAGTACTTC | CASSYQQGGEQYF
TRBD1 | NA | TRBJ2-3 | TRBV5-1 | TGCGCCAGCAGCTTTCAGGGGGGCACAGATACGCAGTATTTT | CASSFQGGTDTQYF
TRBD2 | NA | TRBJ2-1 | TRBV6-5 | TGTGCCAGCAGTTACCTAGCGGGAGAAGAGCAGTTCTTC | CASSYLAGEEQFF
TRBD2 | NA | TRBJ2-5 | TRBV6-5 | TGTGCCAGCAAGCTAGCGGGAGACCAAGAGACCCAGTACTTC | CASKLAGDQETQYF
NA | NA | TRBJ2-3 | TRBV15 | TGTGCCACCAGCAGGGCCCTCCAGGGGTCGGGAGATACGCAGTATTTT | CATSRALQGSGDTQYF
NA | few | TRBJ1-1 | TRBV4-3 | TGCGCCAGCAGCCAGGCTCGGGGCACTGAAGCTTTCTTT | CASSQARGTEAFF
TRBD2 | NA | TRBJ2-1 | TRBV6-6 | TGTGCCAGCAGTTACGAAGCTAGCGGGAGGAATGAGCAGTTCTTC | CASSYEASGRNEQFF
TRBD1 | few | TRBJ2-5 | TRBV5-1 | TGCGCCAGCAGCTTGGCCTCGTGGGGACAGGGAGGGGAGACCCAGTACTTC | CASSLASWGQGGETQYF
NA | few | TRBJ1-3 | TRBV5-4 | TGTGCCAGCAGCTCCCTGACTAGGCCCAAAGCGGGAAACACCATATATTTT | CASSSLTRPKAGNTIYF
TRBD1 | few | TRBJ1-1 | TRBV5-1 | TGCGCCAGCAGCCCTCGCGCAGGGGGGAACACTGAAGCTTTCTTT | CASSPRAGGNTEAFF
NA | NA | TRBJ2-2 | TRBV5-4 | TGTGCCAGCAGCTCCTCGGTAGCGTTTACCGGGGAGCTGTTTTTT | CASSSSVAFTGELFF
TRBD1 | NA | TRBJ1-5 | TRBV18 | TGTGCCAGCTCACGGGGGGACAGGGGGCCTAATAGCAATCAGCCCCAGCATTTT | CASSRGDRGPNSNQPQHF
NA | once | TRBJ1-3 | TRBV28 | TGTGCCAGCAATGGGGCTGGAAACACCATATATTTT | CASNGAGNTIYF
TRBD2 | NA | TRBJ2-7 | TRBV18 | TGTGCCAGCTCGGGACTAGCGGGAGTTGTCGACGAGCAGTACTTC | CASSGLAGVVDEQYF
NA | NA | TRBJ2-7 | TRBV27 | TGTGCCAGCAGTTTTACTAGGAACGGTTTGTACGAGCAGTACTTC | CASSFTRNGLYEQYF
TRBD2 | NA | TRBJ2-1 | TRBV2 | TGTGCCAGCAGTGAGACTAGCGGAGACGGAGAGCAGTTCTTC | CASSETSGDGEQFF
TRBD2 | NA | TRBJ2-1 | TRBV7-6 | TGTGCCAGCAGCATTACAGCGGGAGGATCCTACAATGAGCAGTTCTTC | CASSITAGGSYNEQFF
NA | NA | TRBJ1-4 | TRBV4-1 | TGCGCCAGCAGCCAAGATTCGTTGAGGGGTCGTACTAATGAAAAACTGTTTTTT | CASSQDSLRGRTNEKLFF
NA | NA | TRBJ2-3 | TRBV28 | TGTGCCAGCAGTCTCCTAGATACGCAGTATTTT | CASSLLDTQYF
TRBD1 | NA | TRBJ2-5 | TRBV5-6 | TGTGCCAGCAGCCCGGGGACAGGGGGAATTTTCGGGGAGACCCAGTACTTC | CASSPGTGGIFGETQYF
TRBD2 | NA | TRBJ2-7 | TRBV4-1 | TGCGCCAGCAGCCAGGCGGGGGGATCCCCCTACGAGCAGTACTTC | CASSQAGGSPYEQYF
NA | once | TRBJ1-3 | TRBV18 | TGTGCCAGCTCACCGGAGGACAGCTCGCGAGGAAACACCATATATTTT | CASSPEDSSRGNTIYF
NA | once | TRBJ2-1 | TRBV10-3 | TGTGCCATCAGACCAGAAGGGAACCCCTATGTCAATGAGCAGTTCTTC | CAIRPEGNPYVNEQFF
NA | NA | TRBJ2-2 | TRBV29-1 | TGCAGCGTTGCGCGGGACAGTAACACCGGGGAGCTGTTTTTT | CSVARDSNTGELFF
NA | NA | TRBJ2-2 | TRBV6-6 | TGTGCCAGCAACTACGGGGGCGGGGAGCTGTTTTTT | CASNYGGGELFF
NA | NA | TRBJ2-7 | TRBV20-1 | TGCAGTGGAGGGAGTCTCCTTGAGCAGTACTTC | CSGGSLLEQYF
NA | NA | TRBJ2-7 | TRBV4-1 | TGCGCCAGCAGCCAGGGAGGACAAGGAATTCCCTACGAGCAGTACTTC | CASSQGGQGIPYEQYF
NA | NA | TRBJ2-7 | TRBV2 | TGTGCCAGCGGGATTGGACCTTCCTACGAGCAGTACTTC | CASGIGPSYEQYF
NA | NA | TRBJ1-1 | TRBV27 | TGTGCCAGCACCTCGTCCAAAGGCGCTTTCTTT | CASTSSKGAFF
NA | NA | TRBJ1-3 | TRBV28 | TGTGCCAGCATCGTCGGGCCTTCTGGAAACACCATATATTTT | CASIVGPSGNTIYF